This T cell receptor (beta chain) was observed in a study of cytomegalovirus exposure and HLA in healthy donors. Study-wide findings and caveats: Researchers reported in a later analysis that a missense DCLRE1C variant was tied to TCR beta V- and J-gene trimming.

Details on this clone: The antigen is undetermined.

Vbeta (60) and Jbeta (13) primers were used in the PCR. The data were produced by immunoSEQ multiplex PCR, yet TCRdb's version contains in-frame clones alone and is incomplete. The sample table includes fewer than 50,000 clones. This CDR3 is built from 17 residues. The germline V gene has CDR1 MDHEN and CDR2 SYDVKM. Germline trimming cut 5 bases from V and 5 bases from J; bases unmatched to any gene: 12. The J gene is TRBJ2-3, the V gene TRBV28, with TRBD2 matching 11 bases. The sample comprised PBMCs. The TCR was taken from a male donor in good health and CMV-seronegative. The CDR3 bases are TGTGCCAGCAGTCTCCTACTAGCGGGAGCAGTGGGAGATACGCAGTATTTT. Translation: CASSLLLAGAVGDTQYF. Using reference TRBV28 and TRBJ2-3 for the parts outside the CDR3, the full variable domain is DVKVTQSSRYLVKRTGEKVFLECVQDMDHENMFWYRQDPGLGLRLIYFSYDVKMKEKGDIPEGYSVSREKKERFSLILESASTNQTSMYLCASSLLLAGAVGDTQYFGPGTRLTVL.